This T cell receptor (beta chain) was sequenced in a study of blood T cell repertoires in COVID-19. Study-level information: Italy, Spain and the United States were the sources of the convalescent and acute COVID-19 samples. The analysed material was cDNA or gDNA that came from T cells, B-cell-depleted T cells, or PBMCs.

V was pared by 0 bases and J by 0 bases, with 3 bases between. This CDR3 region has 13 residues. Germline V CDR1 and CDR2: KGHSY, FQNENV. As processed by the authors: Estimation of nucleated cell counts relied on the amplification of reference gene primers. Generated by immunoSEQ multiplex PCR, the TCRdb table keeps only in-frame clones and is missing some. The V and J calls and the clone size are those of that table, but D and trimming were determined from the DNA. Found here are 230,000 or so clones, approximately 82% of them singletons; the top ten hold just over 8.5%. The TCR sequence derives from a man aged 40-55 years with active or convalescent COVID-19. The specimen was peripheral blood. V is TRBV16 and J is TRBJ2-7; D is undetermined. The DNA of the CDR3 is TGTGCCAGCAGCCAATCCCGCTCCTACGAGCAGTACTTC. Its protein is CASSQSRSYEQYF.